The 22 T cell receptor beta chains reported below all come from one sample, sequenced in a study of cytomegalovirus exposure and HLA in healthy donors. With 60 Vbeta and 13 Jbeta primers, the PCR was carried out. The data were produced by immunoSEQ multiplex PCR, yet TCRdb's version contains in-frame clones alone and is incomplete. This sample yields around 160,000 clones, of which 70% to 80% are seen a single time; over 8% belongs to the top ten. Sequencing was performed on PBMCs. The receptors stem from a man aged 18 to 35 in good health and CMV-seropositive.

The CDR3 coding sequence is TGCGCCAGCAGCCCGGGACAGGGAAGGGGCACCGGGGAGCTGTTTTTT. Residues: CASSPGQGRGTGELFF. The rearrangement links TRBV5-1 to TRBJ2-2, with TRBD1 matching over 9 bases. The length of the CDR3 is 16 residues. Trimming removed 4 bases from V and 4 bases from J; junction bases left unmatched: 8. The germline V gene encodes CDR1 SGHRS and CDR2 YFSETQ.

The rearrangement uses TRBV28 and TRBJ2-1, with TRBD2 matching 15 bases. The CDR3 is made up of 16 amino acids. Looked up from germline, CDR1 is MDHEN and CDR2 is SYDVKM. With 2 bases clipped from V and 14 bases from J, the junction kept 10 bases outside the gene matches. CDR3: CASSLPGLAGGARKFF. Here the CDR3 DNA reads TGTGCCAGCAGTTTACCCGGACTAGCGGGAGGGGCGAGGAAGTTCTTC.

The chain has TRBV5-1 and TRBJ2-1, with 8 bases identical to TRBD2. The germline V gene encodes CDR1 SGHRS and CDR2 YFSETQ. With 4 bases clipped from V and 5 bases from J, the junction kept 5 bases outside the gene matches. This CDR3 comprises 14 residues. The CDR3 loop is CASSTGLVDNEQFF. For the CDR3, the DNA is TGCGCCAGCAGCACGGGACTAGTGGACAATGAGCAGTTCTTC.

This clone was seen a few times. For the CDR3, the DNA is TGTGCCAGCAGCTGGGGGACGGGACAGATTATGCCGGGGGAGCTGTTTTTT. It encodes CASSWGTGQIMPGELFF. This chain links TRBV7-9 with TRBJ2-2; 7 bases line up with TRBD1. The germline CDR1 and CDR2 sequences are SEHNR and FQNEAQ (reference sequence). The CDR3 contains 17 residues. J lost 8 bases, V lost 4 bases, and 16 bases had no gene match.

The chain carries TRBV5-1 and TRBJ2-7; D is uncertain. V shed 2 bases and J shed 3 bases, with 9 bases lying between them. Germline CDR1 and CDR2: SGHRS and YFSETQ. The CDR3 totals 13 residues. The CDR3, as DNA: TGCGCCAGCAGCTTCTATTTAGACTACGAGCAGTACTTC. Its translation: CASSFYLDYEQYF.

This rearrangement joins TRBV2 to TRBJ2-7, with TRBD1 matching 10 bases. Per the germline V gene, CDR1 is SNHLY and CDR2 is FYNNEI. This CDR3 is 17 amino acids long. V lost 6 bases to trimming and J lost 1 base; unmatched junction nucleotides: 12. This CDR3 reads CASRTLGTGVLSYEQYF. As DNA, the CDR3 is TGTGCCAGCAGAACTCTGGGGACAGGGGTTTTATCCTACGAGCAGTACTTC. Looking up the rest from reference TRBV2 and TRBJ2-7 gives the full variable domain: EPEVTQTPSHQVTQMGQEVILRCVPISNHLYFYWYRQILGQKVEFLVSFYNNEISEKSEIFDDQFSVERPDGSNFTLKIRSTKLEDSAMYFCASRTLGTGVLSYEQYFGPGTRLTVT.

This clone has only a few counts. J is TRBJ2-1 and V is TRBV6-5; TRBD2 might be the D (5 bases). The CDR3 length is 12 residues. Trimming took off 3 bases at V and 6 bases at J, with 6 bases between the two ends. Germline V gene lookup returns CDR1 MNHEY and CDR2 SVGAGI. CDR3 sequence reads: CASSYEGNEQFF. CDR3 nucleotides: TGTGCCAGCAGTTATGAGGGCAATGAGCAGTTCTTC.

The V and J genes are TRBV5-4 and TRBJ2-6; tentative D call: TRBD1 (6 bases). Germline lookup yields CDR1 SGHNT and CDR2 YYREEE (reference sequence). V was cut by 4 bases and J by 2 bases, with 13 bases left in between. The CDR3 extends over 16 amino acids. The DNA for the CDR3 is TGTGCCAGCAGCGGGCGACAGGCCCCTGGGGCCAACGTCCTGACTTTC. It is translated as CASSGRQAPGANVLTF.

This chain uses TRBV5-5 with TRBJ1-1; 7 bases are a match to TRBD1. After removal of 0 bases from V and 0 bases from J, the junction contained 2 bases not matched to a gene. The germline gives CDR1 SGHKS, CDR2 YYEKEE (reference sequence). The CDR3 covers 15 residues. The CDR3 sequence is CASSLVGTVNTEAFF. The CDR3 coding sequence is TGTGCCAGCAGCTTGGTAGGGACAGTGAACACTGAAGCTTTCTTT.

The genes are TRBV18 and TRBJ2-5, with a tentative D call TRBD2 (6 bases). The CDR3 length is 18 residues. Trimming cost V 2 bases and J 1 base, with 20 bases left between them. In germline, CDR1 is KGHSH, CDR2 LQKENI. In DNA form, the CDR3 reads TGTGCCAGCTCACCATCGTGGAGTGGGGGGAACTCCCAAGAGACCCAGTACTTC. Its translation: CASSPSWSGGNSQETQYF.

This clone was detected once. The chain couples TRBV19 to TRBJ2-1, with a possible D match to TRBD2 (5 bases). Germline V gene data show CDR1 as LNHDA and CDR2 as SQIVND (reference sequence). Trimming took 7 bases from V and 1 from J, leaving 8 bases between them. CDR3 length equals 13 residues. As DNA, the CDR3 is TGTGCCAGTACGGGGTATTCCTACAATGAGCAGTTCTTC. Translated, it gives CASTGYSYNEQFF.

The CDR3 loop reads CASSEVRGAGIRVGGGDGYTF. The CDR3 region has the DNA TGTGCCAGCAGTGAAGTACGAGGCGCGGGGATTCGTGTGGGTGGAGGTGATGGCTACACCTTC. The chain is built from TRBV6-1 and TRBJ1-2; no clear D. With 1 base removed from V and 6 bases from J, the gap between germline ends came to 33 bases. This CDR3 region has 21 residues. Germline-derived CDR1 and CDR2 are MNHNS and SASEGT.

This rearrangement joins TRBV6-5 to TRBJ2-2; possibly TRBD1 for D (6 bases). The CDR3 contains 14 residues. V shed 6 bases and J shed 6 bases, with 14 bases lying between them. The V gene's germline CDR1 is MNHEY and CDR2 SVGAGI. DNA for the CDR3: TGTGCCAGCAGCAGATACAGGGTGCCCGGGGAGCTGTTTTTT. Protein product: CASSRYRVPGELFF.

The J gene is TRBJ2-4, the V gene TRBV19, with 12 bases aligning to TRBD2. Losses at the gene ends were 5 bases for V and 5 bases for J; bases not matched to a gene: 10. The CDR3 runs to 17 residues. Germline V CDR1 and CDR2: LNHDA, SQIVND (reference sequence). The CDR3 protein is CASSPRLAGEAENIQYF. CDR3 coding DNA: TGTGCCAGTAGTCCCCGACTAGCGGGAGAGGCGGAAAACATTCAGTACTTC. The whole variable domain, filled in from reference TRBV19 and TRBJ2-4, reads DGGITQSPKYLFRKEGQNVTLSCEQNLNHDAMYWYRQDPGQGLRLIYYSQIVNDFQKGDIAEGYSVSREKKESFPLTVTSAQKNPTAFYLCASSPRLAGEAENIQYFGAGTRLSVL.

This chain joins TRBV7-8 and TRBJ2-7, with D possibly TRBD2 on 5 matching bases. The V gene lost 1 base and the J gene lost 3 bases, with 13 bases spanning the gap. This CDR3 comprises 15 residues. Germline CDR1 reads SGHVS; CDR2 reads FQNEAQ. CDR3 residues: CASSLGVAGVYEQYF. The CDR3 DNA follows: TGTGCCAGCAGCTTAGGAGTAGCCGGGGTCTACGAGCAGTACTTC. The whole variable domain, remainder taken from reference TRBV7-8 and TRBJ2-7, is GAGVSQSPRYKVAKRGQDVALRCDPISGHVSLFWYQQALGQGPEFLTYFQNEAQLDKSGLPSDRFFAERPEGSVSTLKIQRTQQEDSAVYLCASSLGVAGVYEQYFGPGTRLTVT.

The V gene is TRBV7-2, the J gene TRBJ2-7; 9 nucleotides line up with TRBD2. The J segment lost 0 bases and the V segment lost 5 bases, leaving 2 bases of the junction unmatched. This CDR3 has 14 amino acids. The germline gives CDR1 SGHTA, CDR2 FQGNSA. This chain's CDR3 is CASSNSGSSYEQYF. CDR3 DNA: TGTGCCAGCAGCAATAGCGGGAGCTCCTACGAGCAGTACTTC.

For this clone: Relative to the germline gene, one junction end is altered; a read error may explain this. The CDR3 nucleotides are TGCGCCAGCGGCTTGGCGGGGTACTCCTACGAGCAGTACTTC. Translating it yields CASGLAGYSYEQYF. The rearrangement joins TRBV5-1 to TRBJ2-7; tentatively, D is TRBD2 (6 bases). This CDR3 is 14 amino acids long. Germline V CDR1 and CDR2: SGHRS, YFSETQ.

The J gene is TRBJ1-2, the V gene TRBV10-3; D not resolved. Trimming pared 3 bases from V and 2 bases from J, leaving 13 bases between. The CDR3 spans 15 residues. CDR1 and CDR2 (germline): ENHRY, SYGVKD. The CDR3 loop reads CAISDTVGYNYGYTF. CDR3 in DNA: TGTGCCATCAGTGATACGGTCGGTTACAACTATGGCTACACCTTC.

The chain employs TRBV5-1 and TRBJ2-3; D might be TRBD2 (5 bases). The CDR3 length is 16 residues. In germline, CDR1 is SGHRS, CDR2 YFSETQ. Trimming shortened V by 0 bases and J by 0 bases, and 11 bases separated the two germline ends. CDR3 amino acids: CASSLAQRGSTDTQYF. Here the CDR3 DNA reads TGCGCCAGCAGCTTGGCACAGCGCGGGAGCACAGATACGCAGTATTTT.

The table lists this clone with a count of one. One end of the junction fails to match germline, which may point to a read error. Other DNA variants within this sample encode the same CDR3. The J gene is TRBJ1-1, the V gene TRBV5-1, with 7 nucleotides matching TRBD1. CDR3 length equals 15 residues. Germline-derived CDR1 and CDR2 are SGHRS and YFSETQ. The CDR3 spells CASSWGLTGNTEAFF. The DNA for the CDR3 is TGCGCCAGCAGCTGGGGGTTGACAGGGAACACTGAGGCTTTCTTT.

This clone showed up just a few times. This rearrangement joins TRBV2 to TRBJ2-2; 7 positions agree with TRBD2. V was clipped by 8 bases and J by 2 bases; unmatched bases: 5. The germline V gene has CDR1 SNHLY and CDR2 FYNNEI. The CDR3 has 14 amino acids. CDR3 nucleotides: TGTGCCAGCGGGGGAGGGCTTAACACCGGGGAGCTGTTTTTT. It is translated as CASGGGLNTGELFF.

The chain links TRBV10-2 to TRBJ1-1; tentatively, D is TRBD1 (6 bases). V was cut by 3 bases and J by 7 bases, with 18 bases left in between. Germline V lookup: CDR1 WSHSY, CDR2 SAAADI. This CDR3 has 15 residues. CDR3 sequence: CASSDGLGTQLEAFF. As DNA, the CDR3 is TGCGCCAGCAGTGACGGCTTAGGGACACAACTTGAAGCTTTCTTT.